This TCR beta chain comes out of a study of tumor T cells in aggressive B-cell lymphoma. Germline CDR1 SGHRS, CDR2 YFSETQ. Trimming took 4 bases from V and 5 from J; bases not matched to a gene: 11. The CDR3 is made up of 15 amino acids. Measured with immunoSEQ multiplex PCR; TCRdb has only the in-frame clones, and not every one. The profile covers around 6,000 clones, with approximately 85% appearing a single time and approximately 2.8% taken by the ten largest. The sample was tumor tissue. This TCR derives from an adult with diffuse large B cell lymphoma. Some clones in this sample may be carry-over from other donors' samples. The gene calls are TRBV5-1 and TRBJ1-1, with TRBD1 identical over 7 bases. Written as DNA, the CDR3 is TGCGCCAGCAGCCTGACTCCAGGGGGTCGGACTGAAGCTTTCTTT. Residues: CASSLTPGGRTEAFF.